This T cell receptor beta chain was recovered during a study of CD8 T cells in Susac syndrome. Study-wide points: In its TCR sequencing and HLA analysis, the study acknowledged that the number of individuals was relatively small.

The V end was cut by 4 bases, the J end by 6 bases, with 13 bases between. The CDR3 length is 14 residues. The germline V gene has CDR1 MGHRA and CDR2 YSYEKL. Of note for this clonotype: Its antigen remains unidentified.

RNA in amounts of roughly 0.5 to 1 ug was reverse transcribed with random hexamers. A multiplex approach, immunoSEQ multiplex PCR, amplified TCR beta CDR3 across 54 Vbeta and 13 Jbeta. MiXCR was run by TCRdb on the immunoSEQ multiplex PCR reads, yielding one entry per CDR3 protein. The repertoire includes hundreds of thousands of distinct CDR3 sequences, 70% to 90% of them detected once, and about 0.11% sits in the top ten. The chain couples TRBV4-1 to TRBJ2-1; maybe TRBD2 (5 bases). The receptor was derived from a human donor with multiple sclerosis. Sequencing used CD8+ T cells from PBMCs. This chain's CDR3 is CASSLSTRGNEQFF. Here the CDR3 DNA reads TGCGCCAGCAGCCTTTCGACTCGGGGCAATGAGCAGTTCTTC.